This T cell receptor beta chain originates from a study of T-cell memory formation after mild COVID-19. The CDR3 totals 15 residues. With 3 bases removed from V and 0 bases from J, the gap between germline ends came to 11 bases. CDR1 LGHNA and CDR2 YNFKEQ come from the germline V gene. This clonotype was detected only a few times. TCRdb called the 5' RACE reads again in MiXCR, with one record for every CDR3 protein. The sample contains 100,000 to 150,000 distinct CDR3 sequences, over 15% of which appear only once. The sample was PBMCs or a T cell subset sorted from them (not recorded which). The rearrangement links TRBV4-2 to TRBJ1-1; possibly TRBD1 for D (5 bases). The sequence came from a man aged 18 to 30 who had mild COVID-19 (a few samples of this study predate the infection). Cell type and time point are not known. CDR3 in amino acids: CASSHTGSMNTEAFF. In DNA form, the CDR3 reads TGTGCCAGCAGCCACACAGGAAGCATGAACACTGAAGCTTTCTTT.